A selection of T cell receptor beta chains follows, all from one sample in a study of blood T cell repertoires in COVID-19. Repertoires were generated with immunoSEQ multiplex PCR, while TCRdb's copy carries only in-frame clones and drops some. The sample records some 250,000 clones, approximately 88% being singletons. Specimen: peripheral blood. Source of these receptors: a human donor in a cohort sampled during active COVID-19. Each CDR3 is given with its conserved first and last residue. A D gene is named only where the DNA matches it firmly. Clone size, where shown, is once, few, many, or a class for clones that have expanded.

D | J | V | length | size | CDR3 | DNA
NA | TRBJ1-1 | TRBV28 | 12 | NA | CASSLGQRLAFF | TGTGCCAGCAGTTTAGGACAGAGGTTGGCTTTCTTT
NA | TRBJ2-7 | TRBV6-1 | 16 | NA | CASSEEWGAFSYEQYF | TGTGCCAGCAGTGAAGAGTGGGGAGCTTTCTCCTACGAGCAGTACTTC
NA | TRBJ1-2 | TRBV28 | 19 | NA | CASSSEIDRNSLSNYGYTF | TGTGCCAGCAGTTCCGAAATAGACAGGAACAGTCTTTCTAACTATGGCTACACCTTC
TRBD1 | TRBJ1-2 | TRBV7-9 | 16 | NA | CARTLKPTTGDYGYTF | TGTGCCAGAACCTTAAAACCGACGACAGGGGACTATGGCTACACCTTC
TRBD2 | TRBJ2-7 | TRBV4-3 | 15 | NA | CASSSDLAGVYEQYF | TGCGCCAGCAGCTCAGACTTAGCGGGGGTATACGAGCAGTACTTC
NA | TRBJ1-2 | TRBV2 | 14 | NA | CASRRDSDLGGYTF | TGTGCCAGCAGACGGGACTCCGATCTGGGTGGCTACACCTTC
NA | TRBJ2-7 | TRBV7-2 | 14 | NA | CASSLRWTAYEQYF | TGTGCCAGCAGCTTGCGTTGGACAGCCTACGAGCAGTACTTC
NA | TRBJ1-4 | TRBV9 | 16 | NA | CASSGGRGATNEKLFF | TGTGCCAGCAGCGGAGGGAGGGGCGCAACTAATGAAAAACTGTTTTTT
TRBD2 | TRBJ2-5 | TRBV12-5 | 19 | NA | CASGLQPGLAGGRQETQYF | TGTGCTAGTGGTCTCCAACCAGGACTAGCGGGGGGTCGGCAAGAGACCCAGTACTTC
TRBD1 | TRBJ1-2 | TRBV4-3 | 17 | NA | CASSQGIRTGLNYGYTF | TGCGCCAGCAGCCAAGGGATCCGGACAGGGTTAAACTATGGCTACACCTTC
TRBD1 | TRBJ2-7 | TRBV11-3 | 16 | NA | CASSLSSGTGGNEQYF | TGTGCCAGCAGCTTATCCTCCGGGACAGGGGGCAACGAGCAGTACTTC
TRBD2 | TRBJ2-7 | TRBV6-1 | 15 | NA | CASSESLAASYEQYF | TGTGCCAGCAGTGAATCACTAGCGGCCTCCTACGAGCAGTACTTC
TRBD1 | TRBJ1-1 | TRBV27 | 13 | NA | CASSPGQGRRAFF | TGTGCCAGCAGTCCCGGACAGGGGAGGAGAGCTTTCTTT
TRBD1 | TRBJ1-6 | TRBV10-1 | 20 | NA | CASSVHRGAGGGSYNSPLHF | TGCGCCAGCAGTGTGCACCGGGGGGCAGGGGGCGGCTCCTATAATTCACCCCTCCACTTT
TRBD2 | TRBJ2-7 | TRBV7-8 | 13 | NA | CATTGGLAYEQYF | TGTGCCACGACGGGGGGGCTGGCGTACGAGCAGTACTTC
NA | TRBJ1-5 | TRBV24-1 | 14 | NA | CATSDPTRNQPQHF | TGTGCCACCAGTGATCCGACGAGGAATCAGCCCCAGCATTTT
NA | TRBJ2-7 | TRBV21-1 | 17 | few | CASSRWRDRDKKYEQYF | TGTGCCAGCAGCCGCTGGAGGGACAGGGACAAAAAATACGAGCAGTACTTC
NA | TRBJ2-5 | TRBV11-2 | 14 | few | CASSPRAGQETQYF | TGTGCCAGCAGCCCTCGGGCAGGGCAAGAGACCCAGTACTTC
NA | TRBJ2-2 | TRBV27 | 15 | NA | CASSPNPGDTGELFF | TGTGCCAGCAGTCCCAATCCAGGGGACACCGGGGAGCTGTTTTTT
NA | TRBJ1-4 | TRBV6-6 | 15 | NA | CASSFPTGTNEKLFF | TGTGCCAGCAGTTTCCCAACAGGGACTAATGAAAAACTGTTTTTT
NA | TRBJ1-2 | TRBV27 | 13 | once | CASRMGANYGYTF | TGTGCCAGCAGAATGGGGGCCAACTATGGCTACACCTTC
NA | TRBJ2-7 | TRBV6-2/TRBV6-3 | 14 | NA | CASSLDYLNSEQYF | TGTGCCAGCAGCCTAGACTATCTCAACTCTGAGCAGTACTTC
TRBD2 | TRBJ2-7 | TRBV3-1/TRBV3-2 | 14 | NA | CASSQREGHGEQYF | TGTGCCAGCAGCCAGAGGGAGGGTCATGGCGAGCAGTACTTC
NA | TRBJ1-4 | TRBV7-9 | 14 | NA | CASSFNTENEKLFF | TGTGCCAGCAGCTTTAACACGGAGAATGAAAAACTGTTTTTT
TRBD2 | TRBJ2-7 | TRBV3-1/TRBV3-2 | 17 | NA | CASSQDRGGRAGYEQYF | TGTGCCAGCAGCCAAGATAGGGGAGGGAGGGCCGGCTACGAGCAGTACTTC
NA | TRBJ2-1 | TRBV7-6 | 16 | once | CASSPLPIRGIDEQFF | TGTGCCAGCAGCCCCTTGCCAATTAGGGGCATAGATGAGCAGTTCTTC
NA | TRBJ1-6 | TRBV21-1 | 14 | few | CATRPDRNMWALHF | TGTGCCACCAGACCCGACAGAAATATGTGGGCCCTCCACTTT
TRBD2 | TRBJ2-7 | TRBV5-5 | 15 | NA | CASSSRTGGSREQYF | TGTGCCAGCAGCTCACGGACTGGCGGGAGTCGAGAGCAGTACTTC